Here is one TCR beta chain with its context. The CDR3 spans 15 residues. With 5 bases clipped from V and 7 bases from J, the junction kept 12 bases outside the gene matches. Per germline, CDR1 MNHEY and CDR2 SVGAGI. This sample was taken from a study of blood T cell repertoires in COVID-19. The overall study: The study drew acute and convalescent COVID-19 samples from the United States, Italy and Spain.

Study processing details: Estimation of nucleated cell counts relied on the amplification of reference gene primers. Produced via immunoSEQ multiplex PCR; TCRdb's table is partial and in-frame only. For V, J and clone size, that table is used; D and trimming come from the DNA. The table lists about 50,000 clones, about 84% of them singletons. The TCR comes from a woman in her sixties or seventies with acute or convalescent COVID-19. Sequenced input: peripheral blood. This chain joins TRBV6-5 and TRBJ1-1; 8 bases match TRBD1. The CDR3 loop reads CASSQLQGAPGEAFF. The CDR3 DNA is TGTGCCAGCAGTCAATTGCAGGGGGCGCCGGGTGAAGCTTTCTTT.